Listed below are T cell receptor beta chains from one sample, sequenced in a study of control samples from healthy donors and cancer patients. Measured with immunoSEQ multiplex PCR; TCRdb has only the in-frame clones, and not every one. In the table there are 100,000 to 120,000 clones, approximately 87% of which are singletons. The sample taken for sequencing was PBMCs. The source is a woman aged 55-70 years with lung cancer. CDR3s include the opening cysteine and the closing phenylalanine or tryptophan. A D gene is named only where the DNA matches it firmly. Size tells how often a clone was seen (once, few, many) or the class of an expanded clone, and some rows leave it out.

>TRBV3-1/TRBV3-2|NA|NA|TRBJ1-5
TGTGCCAGCAGCCAAACGTTAGCAGGGACGAATCAGCCCCAGCATTTT
CASSQTLAGTNQPQHF
>TRBV2|few|NA|TRBJ1-6
TGTGCCAGCAGTCAGGACCGACCCTATAATTCACCCCTCCACTTT
CASSQDRPYNSPLHF
>TRBV6-5|NA|TRBD2|TRBJ2-1
TGTGCCACCGGGACTAGCGGCATCTACAATGAGCAGTTCTTC
CATGTSGIYNEQFF
>TRBV3-1/TRBV3-2|NA|NA|TRBJ1-5
TGTGCCAGCAGCCAAGTCCCGGAGGTTACACGGCATTTT
CASSQVPEVTRHF
>TRBV5-4|NA|TRBD1|TRBJ1-1
TGTGCCAGCAGCCCGGGACAGATGAACACTGAAGCTTTCTTT
CASSPGQMNTEAFF
>TRBV7-3|once|NA|TRBJ2-2
TGTGCCAGCAGCTTCGGGGGCGGGGAGCTGTTTTTT
CASSFGGGELFF
>TRBV11-3|NA|NA|TRBJ2-7
TGTGCCAGCAGTTTTGACTCCTACGAGCAGTACTTC
CASSFDSYEQYF
>TRBV6-5|NA|TRBD1|TRBJ1-2
TGTGCCAGCAGTCGTGGGGACAGGGGTCCCCATGGCTACACCTTC
CASSRGDRGPHGYTF
>TRBV3-1/TRBV3-2|NA|NA|TRBJ1-1
TGTGCCAGCAGCCCAGCAGGAGGGGTGAACACTGAAGCTTTCTTT
CASSPAGGVNTEAFF
>TRBV6-5|NA|NA|TRBJ1-2
TGTGCCAGCAGTTACTCAGGGACGGCCTATGGCTACACCTTC
CASSYSGTAYGYTF
>TRBV6-5|NA|TRBD1|TRBJ2-1
TGTGCCAGCAGTTACAACCGTGGGACAGGGGGCGTGCAGTTCTTC
CASSYNRGTGGVQFF
>TRBV6-1|NA|TRBD1|TRBJ1-1
TGTGCCAGCAGTGGGGACAGGGGGGTGATGAACACTGAAGCTTTCTTT
CASSGDRGVMNTEAFF
>TRBV11-3|NA|NA|TRBJ2-7
TGTGCCAGCAGCTCCCACTACGAGCAGTACTTC
CASSSHYEQYF
>TRBV5-1|NA|NA|TRBJ2-3
TGCGCCAGCAGCCTGGGGGGTACAGATACGCAGTATTTT
CASSLGGTDTQYF
>TRBV12-3/TRBV12-4|NA|NA|TRBJ2-3
TGTGCCAGCAGTTTTCTCGCCACAGATACGCAGTATTTT
CASSFLATDTQYF